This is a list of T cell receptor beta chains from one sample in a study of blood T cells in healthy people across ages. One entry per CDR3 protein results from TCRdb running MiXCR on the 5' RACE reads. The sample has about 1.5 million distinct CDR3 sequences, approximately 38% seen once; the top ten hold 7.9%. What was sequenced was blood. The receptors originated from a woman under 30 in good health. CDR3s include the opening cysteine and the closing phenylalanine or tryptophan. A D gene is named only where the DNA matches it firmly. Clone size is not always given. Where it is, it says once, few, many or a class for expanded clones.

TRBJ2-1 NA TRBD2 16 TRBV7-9 TGTGCCAGCAGCGACGGACTAGCGGGGTACTACAATGAGCAGTTCTTC CASSDGLAGYYNEQFF
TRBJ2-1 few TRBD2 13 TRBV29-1 TGCAGCGTTGTCCCCAGCGGGAGCAATGAGCAGTTCTTC CSVVPSGSNEQFF
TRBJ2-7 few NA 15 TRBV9 TGTGCCAGCAGCGTAGCGGCGGGGTACTCCTACGAGCAGTACTTC CASSVAAGYSYEQYF
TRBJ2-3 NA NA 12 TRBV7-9 TGTGCCAGCAGCGAACCGAGCGGTACGCAGTATTTT CASSEPSGTQYF
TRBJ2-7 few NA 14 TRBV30 TGTGCCTGGAGAGGTCGACAGGTCTCCTACGAGCAGTACTTC CAWRGRQVSYEQYF
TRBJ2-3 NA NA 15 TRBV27 TGTGCCAGCAGTGCGAAGCGAGTAAGCACAGGTACGCAGTATTTT CASSAKRVSTGTQYF
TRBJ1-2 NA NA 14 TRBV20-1 TGCAGTGCTAGAGGGAAGCCGTTCCCATATGGCTACACCTTC CSARGKPFPYGYTF
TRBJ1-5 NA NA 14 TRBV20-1 TGCAGTGCCGGAGCCGAGTGGGACGCACAGCCCCAGCATTTT CSAGAEWDAQPQHF
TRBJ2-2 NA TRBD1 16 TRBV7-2 TGTGCCAGCAGCGTCTACAGGGGGGCCAACACCGGGGAGCTGTTTTTT CASSVYRGANTGELFF
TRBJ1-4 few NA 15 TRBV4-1 TGCGCCAGCAGCCGCTGGGGGGCAGGCGATGAAAAACTGTTTTTT CASSRWGAGDEKLFF
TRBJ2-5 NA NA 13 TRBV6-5 TGTGCCAGCAGTTACCTTTCGCGGAATGAGCAGTACTTC CASSYLSRNEQYF
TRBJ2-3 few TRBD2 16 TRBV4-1 TGCGCCAGCAGCCAAAGGACTAGCGGGAGAGGAGATACGCAGTATTTT CASSQRTSGRGDTQYF
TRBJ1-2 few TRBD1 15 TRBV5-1 TGCGCCAGCAGCTTGTCGACAGGGGTTGACTATGGCTACACCTTC CASSLSTGVDYGYTF
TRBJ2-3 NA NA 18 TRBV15 TGTGCCACCAGCAGAGATCGGGGGAGCGGATCTAGCACAGATACGCAGTATTTT CATSRDRGSGSSTDTQYF
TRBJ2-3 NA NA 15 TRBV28 TGTGCCAGCAGTTTAGGGGACAAGCGCACAGATACGCAGTATTTT CASSLGDKRTDTQYF
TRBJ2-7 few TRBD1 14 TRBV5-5 TGTGCCAGCAGCGAGGAACAGGGGGTCTACGAGCAGTACTTC CASSEEQGVYEQYF
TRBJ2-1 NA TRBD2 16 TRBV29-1 TGCAGCGTTGAGGGGCCGTGGGCTAGCGGGGGAAATGAGCAGTTCTTC CSVEGPWASGGNEQFF
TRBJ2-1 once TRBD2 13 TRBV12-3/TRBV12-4 TGTGCCAGCAGTCCCGGACTAGTCCCAAGGCAGTTCTTC CASSPGLVPRQFF
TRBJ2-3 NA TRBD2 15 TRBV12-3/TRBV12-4 TGTGCCAGCAGTCCGACTAGCGGGAGTGGGTATACGCAGTATTTT CASSPTSGSGYTQYF
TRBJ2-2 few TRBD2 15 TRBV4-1 TGCGCCAGCAGCCATCCGGGACTAGACACCGGGGAGCTGTTTTTT CASSHPGLDTGELFF
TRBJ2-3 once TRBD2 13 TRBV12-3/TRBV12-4 TGTGCCAGCAGACACCCTAGCGGGGGTACGCAGTATTTT CASRHPSGGTQYF
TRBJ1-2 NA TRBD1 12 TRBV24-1 TGTGCCACATGGACAGGGACCTATGGCTACACCTTC CATWTGTYGYTF
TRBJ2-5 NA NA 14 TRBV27 TGTGCCAGCAACAAACAGGGATCCCAAGAGACCCAGTACTTC CASNKQGSQETQYF
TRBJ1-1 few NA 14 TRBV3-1 TGTGCCAGCAGCCAAAGGGACCCCACAGCTGAAGCTTTCTTT CASSQRDPTAEAFF
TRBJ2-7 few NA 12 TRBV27 TGTGCCAGCAGTTTTAACCGCTACGAGCAGTACTTC CASSFNRYEQYF
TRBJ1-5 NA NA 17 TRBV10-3 TGTGCCATCAGTGAGATTCGGGCAGTAGACACCAATCAGCCCCAGCATTTT CAISEIRAVDTNQPQHF
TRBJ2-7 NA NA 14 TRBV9 TGTGCCAGCAGCGTAGAGGAGATTGTCTACGAGCAGTACTTC CASSVEEIVYEQYF